This is a list of T cell receptor beta chains from one sample in a study of early T cells in non-severe SARS-CoV-2 infection. Using its own MiXCR run on the 5' RACE reads, TCRdb lists one record per CDR3 protein. The sample holds tens of thousands of distinct CDR3 sequences, about 14% seen once. Input material: whole blood. The receptor source for this set is an adult who was a healthcare worker with PCR-confirmed SARS-CoV-2 infection or an uninfected control (not recorded which). The CDR3 runs from the conserved cysteine through the conserved F or W. D genes are given only for firm matches. Clone sizes are given selectively: once, few, many, or a class where the clone is expanded.

J gene,D gene,CDR3 length,V gene,clone size,CDR3 protein,CDR3 DNA
TRBJ2-2,TRBD2,15,TRBV19,few,CASSILAGGTGELFF,TGTGCCAGTAGTATCTTAGCGGGGGGCACCGGGGAGCTGTTTTTT
TRBJ2-5,TRBD2,17,TRBV5-1,few,CASSWAGTSETQETQYF,TGCGCCAGCAGCTGGGCCGGGACTAGCGAGACCCAAGAGACCCAGTACTTC
TRBJ2-1,TRBD2,17,TRBV7-9,few,CASSRTSGGLSYNEQFF,TGTGCCAGCAGCCGGACTAGCGGGGGCCTCTCCTACAATGAGCAGTTCTTC
TRBJ2-3,TRBD2,15,TRBV27,few,CASSLSRAGSDTQYF,TGTGCCAGCAGTCTCTCCCGAGCGGGGTCAGATACGCAGTATTTT
TRBJ2-3,.,13,TRBV29-1,.,CSVDYSYTDTQYF,TGCAGCGTTGACTACAGTTACACAGATACGCAGTATTTT
TRBJ2-1,.,13,TRBV6-6,few,CALRPGSYNEQFF,TGTGCCTTGCGGCCCGGCTCCTACAATGAGCAGTTCTTC
TRBJ2-7,.,16,TRBV11-2,many,CASSLGPRTASYEQYF,TGTGCCAGCAGCTTAGGGCCCCGAACAGCCTCCTACGAGCAGTACTTC
TRBJ1-3,.,12,TRBV6-1,.,CASLDSGNTIYF,TGTGCCAGCCTGGACTCTGGAAACACCATATATTTT
TRBJ2-1,TRBD2,15,TRBV11-3,many,CASSLVGTSDNEQFF,TGTGCCAGCAGCTTAGTCGGGACTAGTGACAATGAGCAGTTCTTC
TRBJ1-1,TRBD1,13,TRBV28,few,CAIKRQGNTEAFF,TGTGCCATCAAAAGACAGGGGAACACTGAAGCTTTCTTT